The entry below gives a single T cell receptor (beta chain) sequence along with its context. This clonotype was observed at least ten times. Its recognized antigen is unknown. No clone much larger than this one lies a single base away; base qualities are absent. The treatment or condition label here, explained by the study, means: in vitro stimulation with specific CMV peptide epitopes to enrich CMV-specific T cells. Relative to germline, V is missing 5 bases and J is missing 6 bases, with 15 bases of the junction outside any gene match. Taken from the germline V gene, the CDR1 and CDR2 loops are SGHVS and FNYEAQ. From cysteine to phenylalanine, the CDR3 is 17 amino acids long. The only DNA kept is the CDR3, 51 bases in frame from the first base. The record originates from a study of T cell repertoires in cytomegalovirus infection (dated 2019 in TCRdb). Regarding the research as a whole: Recently identified HLA-C-restricted CMV epitopes, whose presentation resists viral immunomodulation, were targeted by peptide stimulations together with well-studied HLA-B-restricted epitopes. Because public TCR beta signatures pointed to carriage of CMV infection together with the matching HLA type, the HLA type of each donor mattered for the analysis. General study outcomes and caveats: In both this cohort and an independent approximately 350-donor cohort, the cumulative frequency of public TCR beta family members distinguished carriers of CMV infection plus the relevant HLA type. The ex vivo response was dominated by HLA-C-restricted CMV-specific TCR beta clonotypes, which also provided the single most frequent clonotype in two of eight donors.

Sequencer: Illumina HiSeq 1500. In TCRdb, the public reads were trimmed at Q25 with fastp and aligned with MiXCR, with productive beta chains retained. Entries that share a CDR3 protein sequence are merged under the most common genes and DNA. This sample is represented by 750,000 to 900,000 distinct CDR3 sequences; roughly 28% of them were singletons. In total, the top ten clones hold around 13% of the sample. The sequence came from a human donor in good health (CMV status not recorded). Some clones in this sample may be carry-over from other donors' samples. This material consisted of cultured CD8+ T cells from PBMCs, taken from culture after CMV antigen stimulation. The V gene is TRBV7-6 and the J gene is TRBJ2-1, with 8 bases aligning to TRBD2. The nucleotide sequence is given as TGTGCCAGCAGCCTCACGGGAGCGGGGGCCCCGCTCAATGAGCAGTTCTTC. Translated, it gives CASSLTGAGAPLNEQFF.